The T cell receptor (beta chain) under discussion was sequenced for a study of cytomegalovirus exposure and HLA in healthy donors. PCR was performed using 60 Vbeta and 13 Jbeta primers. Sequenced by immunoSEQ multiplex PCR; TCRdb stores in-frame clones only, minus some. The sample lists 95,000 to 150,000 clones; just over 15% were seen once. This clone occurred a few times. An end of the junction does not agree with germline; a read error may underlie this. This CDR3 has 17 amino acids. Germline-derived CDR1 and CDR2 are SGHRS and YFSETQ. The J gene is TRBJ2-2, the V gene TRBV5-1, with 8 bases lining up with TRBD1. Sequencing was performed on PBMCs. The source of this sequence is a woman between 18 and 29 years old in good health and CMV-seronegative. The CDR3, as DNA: TGCGCCAGCAGCTTGGCTATCGTGGGACAGGACACCAGGGAGCTGTTTTTT. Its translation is CASSLAIVGQDTRELFF.